This T cell receptor (beta chain) was sequenced in a study of T-cell reconstitution after alpha-beta-depleted transplantation in children. Unique molecular identifiers were incorporated into the prepared TCRbeta library. TCRdb used MiXCR to reprocess the PCR reads, holding one entry per CDR3 protein. The table includes approximately 350,000 distinct CDR3 sequences, about 9.3% detected once. This clonotype was seen ten or more times. Germline loops: CDR1 SGHTA, CDR2 FQGNSA. The CDR3 length is 14 residues. J lost 4 bases, V lost 3 bases, and 4 bases had no gene match. This receptor was taken from a human donor who donated a stem cell graft to a child with acute lymphoblastic leukemia. Sequenced material: PBMCs from the stem cell graft donor, taken from the stem cell graft. The rearrangement links TRBV7-2 to TRBJ2-7, with 9 positions matching TRBD2. CDR3 DNA: TGTGCCAGCAGCTTTAGCGGGAGTGGGTACGAGCAGTACTTC. This gives the protein CASSFSGSGYEQYF. The full variable domain, with the rest looked up from reference TRBV7-2 and TRBJ2-7, is GAGVSQSPSNKVTEKGKDVELRCDPISGHTALYWYRQSLGQGLEFLIYFQGNSAPDKSGLPSDRFSAERTGGSVSTLTIQRTQQEDSAVYLCASSFSGSGYEQYFGPGTRLTVT.